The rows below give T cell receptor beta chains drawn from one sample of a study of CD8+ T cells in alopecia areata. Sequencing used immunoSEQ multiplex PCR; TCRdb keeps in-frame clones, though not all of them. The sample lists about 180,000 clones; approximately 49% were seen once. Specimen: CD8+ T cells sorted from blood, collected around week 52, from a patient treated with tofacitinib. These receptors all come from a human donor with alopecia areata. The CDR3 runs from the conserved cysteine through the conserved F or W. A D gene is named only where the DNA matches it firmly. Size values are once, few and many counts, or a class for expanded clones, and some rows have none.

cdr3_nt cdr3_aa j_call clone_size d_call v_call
TGTGCCAGCAGCTTCGGAGATTCGGCGGCCGTGGAGACCCAGTACTTC CASSFGDSAAVETQYF TRBJ2-5 NA NA TRBV5-6
TGTGCCTGGAGTGCAATAGGACAGAGCTATGGCTACACCTTC CAWSAIGQSYGYTF TRBJ1-2 few NA TRBV30
TGTGCCAGCAGCGGCGGGACAGCTAGCAATCAGCCCCAGCATTTT CASSGGTASNQPQHF TRBJ1-5 NA TRBD1 TRBV13
TGCGCCAGCAGTCCCCGCCGGGGGCGATTTGGCTACACCTTC CASSPRRGRFGYTF TRBJ1-2 NA NA TRBV23-1
TGTGCCAGCAGCTTATGGGCCGGAGGCGAGCAGTACTTC CASSLWAGGEQYF TRBJ2-7 NA NA TRBV11-2
TGTGCCAGCAGCGCAGACAGAGGAGATACGCAGTATTTT CASSADRGDTQYF TRBJ2-3 NA NA TRBV7-8
TGTGCCACCGGGACGTCGGCCAACGTCCTGACTTTC CATGTSANVLTF TRBJ2-6 NA NA TRBV6-1
TGCGCCAGCAGCCAAGTCCTTACCGGGAATGCTAATGAAAAACTGTTTTTT CASSQVLTGNANEKLFF TRBJ1-4 NA NA TRBV4-3
TGTGCCAGCAGTTTAACTCGTCGGTACAATGAGCAGTTCTTC CASSLTRRYNEQFF TRBJ2-1 NA NA TRBV27
TGTGCCAGCAGCTTGACTAGCGGGAGGTACCAAGAGACCCAGTACTTC CASSLTSGRYQETQYF TRBJ2-5 NA TRBD2 TRBV7-2